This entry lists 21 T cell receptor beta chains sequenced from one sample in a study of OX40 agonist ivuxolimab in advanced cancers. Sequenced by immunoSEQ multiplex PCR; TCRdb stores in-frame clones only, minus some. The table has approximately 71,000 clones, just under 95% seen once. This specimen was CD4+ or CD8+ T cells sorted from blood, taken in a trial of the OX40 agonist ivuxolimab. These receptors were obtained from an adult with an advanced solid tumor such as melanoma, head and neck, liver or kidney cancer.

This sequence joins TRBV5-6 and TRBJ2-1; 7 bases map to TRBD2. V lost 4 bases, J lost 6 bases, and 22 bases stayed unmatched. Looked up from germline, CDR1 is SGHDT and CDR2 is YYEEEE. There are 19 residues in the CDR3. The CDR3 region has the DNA TGTGCCAGCAGCCCAACCGCTGAGAGCGCGGGAGACCCCTTCAATGAGCAGTTCTTC. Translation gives CASSPTAESAGDPFNEQFF.

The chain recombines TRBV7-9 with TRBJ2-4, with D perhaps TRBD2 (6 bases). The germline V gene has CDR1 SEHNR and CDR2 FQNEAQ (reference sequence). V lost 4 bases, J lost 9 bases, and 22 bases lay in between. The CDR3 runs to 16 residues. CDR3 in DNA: TGTGCCAGCAGCTCGCCCCGGGCCGGGGACTTGGCCATTCAGTACTTC. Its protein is CASSSPRAGDLAIQYF.

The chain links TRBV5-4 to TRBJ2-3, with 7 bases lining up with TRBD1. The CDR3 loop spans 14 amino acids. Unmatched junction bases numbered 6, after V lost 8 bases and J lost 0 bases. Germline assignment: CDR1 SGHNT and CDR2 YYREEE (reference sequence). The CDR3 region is CASRWGQSTDTQYF. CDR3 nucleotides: TGTGCCAGTCGTTGGGGACAGAGCACAGATACGCAGTATTTT. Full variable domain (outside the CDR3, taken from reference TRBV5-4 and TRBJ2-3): ETGVTQSPTHLIKTRGQQVTLRCSSQSGHNTVSWYQQALGQGPQFIFQYYREEENGRGNFPPRFSGLQFPNYSSELNVNALELDDSALYLCASRWGQSTDTQYFGPGTRLTVL.

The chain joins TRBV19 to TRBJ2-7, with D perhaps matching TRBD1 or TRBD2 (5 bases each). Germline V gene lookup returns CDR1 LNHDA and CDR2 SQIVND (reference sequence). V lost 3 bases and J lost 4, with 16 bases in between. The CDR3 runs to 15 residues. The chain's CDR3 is CASSIAGTVPYEQYF. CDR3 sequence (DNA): TGTGCCAGTAGTATCGCCGGGACCGTCCCTTACGAGCAGTACTTC.

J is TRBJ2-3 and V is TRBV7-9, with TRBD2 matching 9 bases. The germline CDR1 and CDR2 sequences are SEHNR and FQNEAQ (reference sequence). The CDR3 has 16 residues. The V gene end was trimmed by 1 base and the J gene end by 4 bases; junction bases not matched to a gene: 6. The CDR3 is CASSLVWAGGPDTQYF. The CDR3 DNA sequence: TGTGCCAGCAGCTTAGTGTGGGCGGGAGGGCCAGATACGCAGTATTTT.

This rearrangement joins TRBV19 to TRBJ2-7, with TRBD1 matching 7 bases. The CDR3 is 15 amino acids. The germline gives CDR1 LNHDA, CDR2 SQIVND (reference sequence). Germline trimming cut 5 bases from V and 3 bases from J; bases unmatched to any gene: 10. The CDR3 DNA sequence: TGTGCCAGTAGTCCGAACAGGGGAAAGTACTACGAGCAGTACTTC. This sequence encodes CASSPNRGKYYEQYF.

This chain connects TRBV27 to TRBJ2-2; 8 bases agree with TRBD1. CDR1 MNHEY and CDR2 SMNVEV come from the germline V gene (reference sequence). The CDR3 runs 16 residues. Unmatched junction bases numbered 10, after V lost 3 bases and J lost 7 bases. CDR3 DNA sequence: TGTGCCAGCAGTTTCCGGCAGGGGGCGACAGACGGGGAGCTGTTTTTT. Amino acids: CASSFRQGATDGELFF.

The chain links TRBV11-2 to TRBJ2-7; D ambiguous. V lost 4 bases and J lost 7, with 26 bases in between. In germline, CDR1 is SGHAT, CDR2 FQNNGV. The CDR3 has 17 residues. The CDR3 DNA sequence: TGTGCCAGCAGCTCCCCCGTGGGCGAAATATGGGGTCCGGAGCAGTACTTC. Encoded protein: CASSSPVGEIWGPEQYF. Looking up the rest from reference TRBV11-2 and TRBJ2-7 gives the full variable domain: EAGVAQSPRYKIIEKRQSVAFWCNPISGHATLYWYQQILGQGPKLLIQFQNNGVVDDSQLPKDRFSAERLKGVDSTLKIQPAKLEDSAVYLCASSSPVGEIWGPEQYFGPGTRLTVT.

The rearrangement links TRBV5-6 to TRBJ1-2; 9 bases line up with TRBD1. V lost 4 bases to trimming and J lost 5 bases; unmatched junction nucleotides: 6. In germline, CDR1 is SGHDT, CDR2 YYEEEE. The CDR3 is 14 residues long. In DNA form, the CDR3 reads TGTGCCAGCAGCCGTGGACAGGGGAAGTATGGCTACACCTTC. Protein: CASSRGQGKYGYTF.

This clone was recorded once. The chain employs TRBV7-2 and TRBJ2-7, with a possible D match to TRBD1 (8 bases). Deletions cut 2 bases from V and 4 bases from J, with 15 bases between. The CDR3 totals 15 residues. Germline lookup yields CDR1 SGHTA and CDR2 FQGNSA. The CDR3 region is CASSLTGGGGYEQYF. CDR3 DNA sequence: TGTGCCAGCAGCTTAACAGGGGGAGGGGGGTACGAGCAGTACTTC. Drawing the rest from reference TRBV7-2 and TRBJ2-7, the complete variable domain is GAGVSQSPSNKVTEKGKDVELRCDPISGHTALYWYRQSLGQGLEFLIYFQGNSAPDKSGLPSDRFSAERTGGSVSTLTIQRTQQEDSAVYLCASSLTGGGGYEQYFGPGTRLTVT.

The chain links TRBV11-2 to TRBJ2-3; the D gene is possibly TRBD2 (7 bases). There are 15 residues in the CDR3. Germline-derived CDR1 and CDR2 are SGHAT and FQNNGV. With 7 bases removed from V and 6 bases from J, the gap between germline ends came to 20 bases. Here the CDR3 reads CASTLRGGAGDTQYF. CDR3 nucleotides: TGTGCCAGCACCCTTAGGGGGGGGGCAGGGGATACGCAGTATTTT.

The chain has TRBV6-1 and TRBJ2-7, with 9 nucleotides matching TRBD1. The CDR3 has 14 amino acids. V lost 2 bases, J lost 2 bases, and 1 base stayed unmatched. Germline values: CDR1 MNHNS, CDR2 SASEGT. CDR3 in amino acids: CASSERTGAYEQYF. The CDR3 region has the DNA TGTGCCAGCAGTGAAAGGACAGGGGCCTACGAGCAGTACTTC.

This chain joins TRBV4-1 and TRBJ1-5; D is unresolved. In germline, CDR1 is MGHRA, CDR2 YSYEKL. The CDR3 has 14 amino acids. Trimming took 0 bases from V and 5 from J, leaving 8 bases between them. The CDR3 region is CASSQDPGDQPQHF. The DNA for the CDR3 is TGCGCCAGCAGCCAAGATCCTGGGGATCAGCCCCAGCATTTT.

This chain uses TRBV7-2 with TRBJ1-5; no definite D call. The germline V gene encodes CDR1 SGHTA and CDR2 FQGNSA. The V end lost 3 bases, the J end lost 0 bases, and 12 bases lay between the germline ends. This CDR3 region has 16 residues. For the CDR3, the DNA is TGTGCCAGCAGCTTTCGGCAGGATTATAGCAATCAGCCCCAGCATTTT. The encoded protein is CASSFRQDYSNQPQHF.

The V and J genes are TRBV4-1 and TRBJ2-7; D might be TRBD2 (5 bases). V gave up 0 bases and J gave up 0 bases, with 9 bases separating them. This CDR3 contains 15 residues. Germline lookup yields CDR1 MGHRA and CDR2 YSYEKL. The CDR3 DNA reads TGCGCCAGCAGCCAAGAGGCTAGCCCCTCCTACGAGCAGTACTTC. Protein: CASSQEASPSYEQYF.

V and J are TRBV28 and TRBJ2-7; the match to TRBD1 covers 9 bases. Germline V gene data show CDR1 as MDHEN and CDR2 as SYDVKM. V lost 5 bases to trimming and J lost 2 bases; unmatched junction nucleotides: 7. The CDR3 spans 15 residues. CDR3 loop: CASSLGTGYPYEQYF. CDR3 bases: TGTGCCAGCAGTCTAGGGACAGGGTACCCCTACGAGCAGTACTTC.

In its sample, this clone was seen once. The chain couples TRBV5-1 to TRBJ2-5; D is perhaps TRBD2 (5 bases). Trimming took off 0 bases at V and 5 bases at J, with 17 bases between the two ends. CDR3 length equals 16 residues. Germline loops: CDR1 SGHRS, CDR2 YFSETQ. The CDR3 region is CASSLAMSLGEETQYF. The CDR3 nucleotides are TGCGCCAGCAGCTTGGCCATGTCGTTGGGAGAGGAGACCCAGTACTTC.

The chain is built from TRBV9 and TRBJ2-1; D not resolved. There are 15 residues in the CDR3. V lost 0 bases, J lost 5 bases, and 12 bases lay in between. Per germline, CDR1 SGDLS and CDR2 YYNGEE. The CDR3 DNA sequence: TGTGCCAGCAGCGTAGGCTGGCCAGCACACAATGAGCAGTTCTTC. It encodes CASSVGWPAHNEQFF.

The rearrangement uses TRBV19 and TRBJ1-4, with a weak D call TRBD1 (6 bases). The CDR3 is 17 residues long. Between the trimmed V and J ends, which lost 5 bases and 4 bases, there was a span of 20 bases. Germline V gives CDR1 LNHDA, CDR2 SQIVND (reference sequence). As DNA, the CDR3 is TGTGCCAGTAGTGCTGCCCTTCACAGGGTTCATAATGAAAAACTGTTTTTT. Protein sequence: CASSAALHRVHNEKLFF.

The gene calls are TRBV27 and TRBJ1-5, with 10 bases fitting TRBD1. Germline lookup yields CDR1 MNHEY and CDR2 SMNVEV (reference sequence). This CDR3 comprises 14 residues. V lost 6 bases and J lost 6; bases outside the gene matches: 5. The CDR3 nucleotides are TGTGCCAGCAGGAAGACAGGGGGCACTCAGCCCCAGCATTTT. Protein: CASRKTGGTQPQHF.

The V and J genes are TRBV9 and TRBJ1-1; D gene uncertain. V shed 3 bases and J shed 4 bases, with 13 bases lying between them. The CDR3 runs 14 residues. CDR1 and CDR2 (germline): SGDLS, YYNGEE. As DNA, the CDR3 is TGTGCCAGCAGCGAGGGAGGGCTACTCACTGAAGCTTTCTTT. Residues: CASSEGGLLTEAFF.